This is a list of T cell receptor beta chains from one sample in a study of metastatic and nonmetastatic thyroid tumors. TCRdb re-called the PCR reads via MiXCR. The data show tens of thousands of clones, with roughly 25% seen just once and about 10% held by the top ten. The specimen was blood. Receptors originate from a female donor with papillary thyroid cancer or a benign thyroid nodule (not recorded which). Some clones in this sample may be carry-over from other donors' samples. Both conserved end residues are part of each CDR3. The D gene is left open where the match is weak. A row's size may be missing; if present it is once, few, many or a size class.

v_call: TRBV12-3/TRBV12-4
cdr3_length: 15
d_call: TRBD2
j_call: TRBJ2-3
clone_size: .
cdr3_nt: TGTGCCAGCATCACGACTAGCGGGAGAGCATATACGCAGTATTTT
cdr3_aa: CASITTSGRAYTQYF

v_call: TRBV24-1
cdr3_length: 15
d_call: .
j_call: TRBJ2-3
clone_size: many
cdr3_nt: TGTGCCACCAGTCCGAGGGACGGGCGCACAGATACGCAGTATTTT
cdr3_aa: CATSPRDGRTDTQYF

v_call: TRBV19
cdr3_length: 15
d_call: TRBD1
j_call: TRBJ2-5
clone_size: many
cdr3_nt: TGTGCCAGTAGTCCCTCCAGGGGGCGCGTAAAGACCCAGTACTTC
cdr3_aa: CASSPSRGRVKTQYF

v_call: TRBV9
cdr3_length: 16
d_call: TRBD2
j_call: TRBJ2-1
clone_size: many
cdr3_nt: TGTGCCAGCAGCGTAGCGGTAACGGGAGGGATATTTGAGCAGTTCTTC
cdr3_aa: CASSVAVTGGIFEQFF

v_call: TRBV4-2
cdr3_length: 15
d_call: .
j_call: TRBJ2-1
clone_size: many
cdr3_nt: TGTGCCAGCAGCCAAGGCGGTCCCTCCTACAATGAGCAGTTCTTC
cdr3_aa: CASSQGGPSYNEQFF

v_call: TRBV2
cdr3_length: 14
d_call: .
j_call: TRBJ2-1
clone_size: many
cdr3_nt: TGTGCCAGCAGTTCCGGGACAATTCCCAATGAGCAGTTCTTC
cdr3_aa: CASSSGTIPNEQFF

v_call: TRBV6-1
cdr3_length: 15
d_call: .
j_call: TRBJ1-3
clone_size: few
cdr3_nt: TGTGCCAGCACTGGTAGTGGGGGCTCCGGAAACACCATATATTTT
cdr3_aa: CASTGSGGSGNTIYF

v_call: TRBV5-1
cdr3_length: 14
d_call: .
j_call: TRBJ2-3
clone_size: many
cdr3_nt: TGCGCCAGCAGCCCCAGGGGTGGGGGAGATACGCAGTATTTT
cdr3_aa: CASSPRGGGDTQYF

v_call: TRBV12-3/TRBV12-4
cdr3_length: 15
d_call: .
j_call: TRBJ1-3
clone_size: many
cdr3_nt: TGTGCCAGCAGTCTCGGGGCCAGCTCTGGAAACACCATATATTTT
cdr3_aa: CASSLGASSGNTIYF

v_call: TRBV6-4
cdr3_length: 12
d_call: .
j_call: TRBJ2-1
clone_size: many
cdr3_nt: TGTGCCAGCAGTCCCTCGGTGGGGGAGCAGTTCTTC
cdr3_aa: CASSPSVGEQFF

v_call: TRBV6-1
cdr3_length: 13
d_call: .
j_call: TRBJ1-1
clone_size: many
cdr3_nt: TGTGCCAGCAGTACCAGGGCGAACACTGAAGCTTTCTTT
cdr3_aa: CASSTRANTEAFF

v_call: TRBV25-1
cdr3_length: 12
d_call: TRBD1
j_call: TRBJ1-2
clone_size: many
cdr3_nt: TGTGCCAGCAGTGGCAGGGGGGAAGGCTACACCTTC
cdr3_aa: CASSGRGEGYTF

v_call: TRBV19
cdr3_length: 14
d_call: TRBD1
j_call: TRBJ1-2
clone_size: few
cdr3_nt: TGTGCCAGTAGTCGCGACAGGGGATGGGGTGGCTACACCTTC
cdr3_aa: CASSRDRGWGGYTF

v_call: TRBV19
cdr3_length: 16
d_call: TRBD1
j_call: TRBJ1-5
clone_size: many
cdr3_nt: TGTGCCAGTATGTTAGGGGGACAGCCCCCTATTGGGGCCCAGCATTTT
cdr3_aa: CASMLGGQPPIGAQHF

v_call: TRBV6-1
cdr3_length: 13
d_call: .
j_call: TRBJ1-1
clone_size: .
cdr3_nt: TGTGCCAGCAGGACGAGCGGGAACACTGAAGCTTTCTTT
cdr3_aa: CASRTSGNTEAFF

v_call: TRBV20-1
cdr3_length: 12
d_call: .
j_call: TRBJ1-3
clone_size: many
cdr3_nt: TGCAGTGCTCACCCTCTGGGAAACACCATATATTTT
cdr3_aa: CSAHPLGNTIYF

v_call: TRBV12-3/TRBV12-4
cdr3_length: 16
d_call: TRBD2
j_call: TRBJ2-7
clone_size: many
cdr3_nt: TGTGCCAGCAGTTTAGGGCTAGCGGGAGGGTCCTACGAGCAGTACTTC
cdr3_aa: CASSLGLAGGSYEQYF

v_call: TRBV28
cdr3_length: 16
d_call: TRBD2
j_call: TRBJ2-3
clone_size: .
cdr3_nt: TGTGCCAGCATCAAAAGACTAGCACTCGGTACGGATACGCAGTATTTT
cdr3_aa: CASIKRLALGTDTQYF

v_call: TRBV9
cdr3_length: 13
d_call: .
j_call: TRBJ2-1
clone_size: many
cdr3_nt: TGTGCCAGCAGCGAACAAGACCACAATGAGCAGTTCTTC
cdr3_aa: CASSEQDHNEQFF

v_call: TRBV6-5
cdr3_length: 15
d_call: .
j_call: TRBJ2-3
clone_size: many
cdr3_nt: TGTGCCAGCAGTTACTCGGGGCTAACCACAGATACGCAGTATTTT
cdr3_aa: CASSYSGLTTDTQYF

v_call: TRBV7-2
cdr3_length: 14
d_call: .
j_call: TRBJ1-3
clone_size: medium-sized
cdr3_nt: TGTGCCAGCAGCTTACAGGGGAATGGAAACACCATATATTTT
cdr3_aa: CASSLQGNGNTIYF

v_call: TRBV11-2
cdr3_length: 14
d_call: TRBD1
j_call: TRBJ1-1
clone_size: many
cdr3_nt: TGTGCCAGCAGCCACAGGGGGACTAACACTGAAGCTTTCTTT
cdr3_aa: CASSHRGTNTEAFF

v_call: TRBV10-1
cdr3_length: 16
d_call: TRBD2
j_call: TRBJ2-1
clone_size: many
cdr3_nt: TGCGCCAGCAGTGTGTCTAGCGGGAGTAATAGGGATGAGCAGTTCTTC
cdr3_aa: CASSVSSGSNRDEQFF

v_call: TRBV28
cdr3_length: 15
d_call: .
j_call: TRBJ2-5
clone_size: .
cdr3_nt: TGTGCCAGCAGTCTCATAGCGGTAGGACAAGAGACCCAGTACTTC
cdr3_aa: CASSLIAVGQETQYF

v_call: TRBV6-1
cdr3_length: 15
d_call: TRBD2
j_call: TRBJ2-7
clone_size: many
cdr3_nt: TGTGCCAGCAGGGGAGGACTAGCGGGGAACTACGAGCAGTACTTC
cdr3_aa: CASRGGLAGNYEQYF

v_call: TRBV20-1
cdr3_length: 14
d_call: TRBD2
j_call: TRBJ2-1
clone_size: many
cdr3_nt: TGCAGTGCTTGGGCGGCGGGAGGGGCCTTTGAGCAGTTCTTC
cdr3_aa: CSAWAAGGAFEQFF

v_call: TRBV10-1
cdr3_length: 15
d_call: .
j_call: TRBJ2-3
clone_size: many
cdr3_nt: TGCGCCAGCAGTCCAGGGGAGGGAATCACAGATACGCAGTATTTT
cdr3_aa: CASSPGEGITDTQYF

v_call: TRBV28
cdr3_length: 14
d_call: .
j_call: TRBJ1-1
clone_size: many
cdr3_nt: TGTGCCAGCAGGCCGCGAGAGGCGGCCTTTGAAGCTTTCTTT
cdr3_aa: CASRPREAAFEAFF

v_call: TRBV6-2/TRBV6-3
cdr3_length: 15
d_call: .
j_call: TRBJ2-7
clone_size: .
cdr3_nt: TGTGCCAGCAGTTACGGACATGGGTGGGCCTACGAGCAGTACTTC
cdr3_aa: CASSYGHGWAYEQYF

v_call: TRBV11-2
cdr3_length: 15
d_call: TRBD1
j_call: TRBJ1-2
clone_size: .
cdr3_nt: TGTGCCAGCAGCTCACAGGGGTGGGGCCTTGATGGCTACACCTTC
cdr3_aa: CASSSQGWGLDGYTF

v_call: TRBV5-4
cdr3_length: 11
d_call: .
j_call: TRBJ2-2
clone_size: .
cdr3_nt: TGTGCCAGCAGGAGTTCCGGGGAGCTGTTTTTT
cdr3_aa: CASRSSGELFF